Presented here are 8 T cell receptor beta chains from one specimen sequenced in a study of regulatory T cells in long-lasting Graves disease. The time point is: newly diagnosed GD, antithyroid drugs for less than 3 months. With RNA extracted from PBMCs as input, the TCR library was made. Arm-PCR of CDR3 regions and iRepertoire HTBI primers were the basis on which TCR beta libraries were built. Using its own MiXCR run on the multiplex PCR reads, TCRdb lists one record per CDR3 protein. The data show about 500,000 distinct CDR3 sequences, 12% seen once. These data are also associated with another study on T cells in Graves' hyperthyroidism and ophthalmopathy.

This specimen consisted of peripheral blood mononuclear cells (PBMCs), obtained at new diagnosis, from a patient treated with antithyroid drugs. These TCRs come from a woman aged 25-40 years with Graves disease.

This clonotype was counted at least ten times. The chain uses TRBV5-4 and TRBJ2-5, with TRBD2 identical over 12 bases. The germline gives CDR1 SGHNT, CDR2 YYREEE (reference sequence). J gave up 1 base and V 4 bases, and 14 bases lay outside the gene matches. The CDR3 is 19 residues long. The CDR3, as DNA: TGTGCCAGCAGCCTACTACGCCGGACTAGCGGGGCGACCCAAGAGACCCAGTACTTC. The encoded protein is CASSLLRRTSGATQETQYF.

There are a few counts of this clonotype. V is TRBV2 and J is TRBJ2-2; D is undetermined. V dropped 4 bases and J dropped 6 bases, with 9 bases sitting between them. This CDR3 is built from 13 residues. Per the germline V gene, CDR1 is SNHLY and CDR2 is FYNNEI. The CDR3 coding sequence is TGTGCCAGCAGTGTGTGGGCGGCCGGGGAGCTGTTTTTT. It codes for CASSVWAAGELFF.

J is TRBJ1-2 and V is TRBV3-1; unclear D gene. The V and J ends lost 0 bases and 4 bases respectively, with 9 bases between them. Germline loops: CDR1 LGHDT, CDR2 YNNKEL (reference sequence). The CDR3 is 14 residues long. The CDR3 sequence is CASSQDRRGYGYTF. The CDR3 DNA sequence: TGTGCCAGCAGCCAAGATAGGCGGGGCTATGGCTACACCTTC.

The rearrangement joins TRBV15 to TRBJ2-1, with 12 bases lining up with TRBD2. With 0 bases clipped from V and 11 bases from J, the junction kept 20 bases outside the gene matches. The germline V gene encodes CDR1 LNHNV and CDR2 YYDKDF (reference sequence). The CDR3 contains 20 residues. The CDR3 region has the DNA TGTGCCACCAGCAGAGACGTTGAGCTAGCGGGAGGGAGACAATTTAATCAGCAGTTCTTC. It is translated as CATSRDVELAGGRQFNQQFF.

This clonotype has just a few counts. The J gene is TRBJ2-6, the V gene TRBV18, with D possibly matching TRBD2 (7 bases). In germline, CDR1 is KGHSH, CDR2 LQKENI. The V and J ends lost 3 bases and 1 base respectively, with 13 bases between them. CDR3 length: 17 amino acids. The CDR3 DNA is TGTGCCAGCTCACCGTCGGGGGGCGCTTCTGGGGCCAACGTCCTGACTTTC. The encoded protein is CASSPSGGASGANVLTF.

In this sample, this clonotype turned up a few times. This chain joins TRBV5-8 and TRBJ1-1; D ambiguous. Germline assignment: CDR1 SGHTS and CDR2 YDEGEE. The CDR3 length is 15 residues. Trimming left V 3 bases short and J 4 bases short, with 16 bases between. CDR3 nucleotides: TGTGCCAGCAGCTCCCCCCAACGCGGTAGCACTGAAGCTTTCTTT. It codes for CASSSPQRGSTEAFF.

The V gene is TRBV15, the J gene TRBJ1-4; D might be TRBD1 (6 bases). The CDR3 has 14 residues. Trimming pared 4 bases from V and 0 bases from J, leaving 6 bases between. The germline CDR1 and CDR2 sequences are LNHNV and YYDKDF (reference sequence). Written as DNA, the CDR3 is TGTGCCACCAGCAAGGGGGCAACTAATGAAAAACTGTTTTTT. Its protein product is CATSKGATNEKLFF.

This clonotype was counted ten times or more. This rearrangement joins TRBV19 to TRBJ1-5, with D hard to call. Trimming removed 10 bases at V and 5 bases at J, with 21 bases between. The V gene's germline CDR1 is LNHDA and CDR2 SQIVND (reference sequence). This CDR3 spans 15 amino acids. The CDR3 DNA reads TGTGCCACCCACGCCCTTGGGTATGAGGATCAGCCCCAGCATTTT. Encoded protein: CATHALGYEDQPQHF.